The source of this T cell receptor beta chain is a study of T-cell memory formation after mild COVID-19 (dated by TCRdb to about 2021). Context from the whole study: TCR sequence clusters from the two donors were found to be largely donor specific. Longitudinal TCRalpha and TCRbeta repertoire sequencing tracked T-cell clones expanding and contracting after mild COVID-19 in a couple of donors. The cohort comprised two young, previously healthy adult volunteers, one female and one male. The investigation overall reported the following: Clones contracting from day 15 to 85 had balanced CD4/CD8 phenotypes, while a second wave expanding from day 15 to 37 was biased towards CD4+. Some responding clones were detected in pre-infection memory, which suggested that pre-existing cross-reactive memory T cells had joined the SARS-CoV-2 response. SARS-CoV-2 specificity of the second-wave clones peaking on day 37 was not confirmed. The study included only a couple of mild cases, and larger cohorts that include severe cases with pre-infection samples were judged to be necessary. Contracting CD4+ clones appeared mostly in the CM and EM memory subsets, whereas CD8+ clones were enriched in EMRA.

The instrument given in TCRdb is Illumina NovaSeq 6000. TCRalpha and TCRbeta cDNA libraries were constructed by 5'RACE with constant-segment primers, with sample barcodes and unique molecular identifiers being introduced. RNA was extracted from every sample with Trizol reagent. The libraries were amplified in two PCR steps, and the second step added a second sample barcode and Illumina TruSeq adapters. Sequencing of the libraries was done on an Illumina NovaSeq, producing 2 x 150 bp paired-end reads. The paper's data handling went like this. With migec v1.2.7, reads were demultiplexed and then collapsed into UMI-guided consensus sequences. With mixcr v2.1.11, UMI consensuses were aligned to TRA and TRB V and J templates and assembled into clonotypes. Expanded or contracted clonotypes were those called significant by both edgeR and NoisET, with noise models trained on biological replicates. For edgeR calls, the cutoffs were a false discovery rate-adjusted p below 0.01 and a log2 fold-change threshold of 1. As an exploratory analysis of dynamics, max-normalized trajectories of the 1000 most abundant clonotypes were examined with PCA combined with hierarchical clustering. Each responding clone was given a CD4 or CD8 phenotype based on the CD4+ and CD8+ repertoires, which had been sequenced separately. Through fastp at Q25 and MiXCR, TCRdb rebuilt clones from the public reads, retaining in-frame beta chains. CDR3 protein duplicates are merged, each entry listing the most common genes and DNA. Clone size and V and J calls follow TCRdb, not the original study. In this sample the table shows about 150,000 distinct CDR3 sequences, less than 40% of which occur a single time. 12% of the sample comes from the top ten.

About this clonotype: The antigen it binds to is not known. There are no base qualities to consult, and no much larger clone falls within one base.

V and J lose 5 bases and 3 bases, and a span of 10 bases separates them. The germline V gene specifies MNHEY as CDR1 and SVGEGT as CDR2. The CDR3 holds 13 amino acids from the cysteine to the phenylalanine. Solely the CDR3 DNA is kept, with 39 bases framed from the first base. Ficoll-Paque density gradient centrifugation was the method used to isolate PBMCs. The material sequenced was PBMCs or a T cell subset sorted from them (not recorded which). This clonotype was sampled from an adult woman who had mild COVID-19 (a few samples of this study predate the infection). The sample titles of this study are shuffled in the database, so cell type and time point are left out; the donor was told from shared clones. Recombination joined TRBV6-2 or TRBV6-3 with TRBJ1-2; the D region possibly corresponds to TRBD1 (6 bases align). The DNA reads TGTGCCAGCAGTGTAACAGGGTACTATGGCTACACCTTC. Its protein reads: CASSVTGYYGYTF.